Presented here are 5 T cell receptor beta chains from one specimen sequenced in a study of cytomegalovirus exposure and HLA in healthy donors. PCR was performed using 60 Vbeta and 13 Jbeta primers. Here immunoSEQ multiplex PCR was the method, and the copy in TCRdb shows in-frame clones only, minus some. The sample comprises 120,000 or so clones, about three quarters of which are singletons, and approximately 8.2% rests with the top ten. What was sequenced was PBMCs. These receptors were obtained from a woman aged 40-49 years in good health and CMV-seropositive.

The chain is built from TRBV6-1 and TRBJ2-1, with 12 bases identical to TRBD2. Germline CDR1 MNHNS, CDR2 SASEGT. This CDR3 contains 14 residues. Losses at the gene ends were 11 bases for V and 3 bases for J; bases not matched to a gene: 5. The CDR3 nucleotides read TGTGCCTGCCTGACTAGCGGGGGCTACAATGAGCAGTTCTTC. Protein: CACLTSGGYNEQFF.

CDR3 residues: CASGYSLQGGDGYTF. The CDR3 nucleotides are TGTGCCAGCGGCTACAGTCTACAGGGAGGGGACGGCTACACCTTC. This chain links TRBV6-5 with TRBJ1-2; perhaps TRBD1 as D (6 bases). Trimming took 8 bases from V and 8 from J, leaving 24 bases between them. Per the germline V gene, CDR1 is MNHEY and CDR2 is SVGAGI. The CDR3 runs to 15 residues.

The gene calls are TRBV7-2 and TRBJ2-3, with 12 bases identical to TRBD2. V gave up 1 base and J gave up 5 bases; unmatched junction bases: 4. CDR3 length: 16 residues. The germline gives CDR1 SGHTA, CDR2 FQGNSA. The CDR3 nucleotides are TGTGCCAGCAGCTTAGAACTAGCGGGGGGTGTAGATACGCAGTATTTT. Its protein product is CASSLELAGGVDTQYF.

The J gene is TRBJ1-3, the V gene TRBV11-3; D not resolved. The ends were cut back, 1 base at V and 2 bases at J, with 6 bases in the middle. From germline, CDR1 is SGHNT and CDR2 YENEEA. There are 14 residues in the CDR3. The CDR3 DNA reads as TGTGCCAGCAGCTTAGGACACCCTGGAAACACCATATATTTT. Translated, it gives CASSLGHPGNTIYF.

This clone showed up many times. The chain carries TRBV4-3 and TRBJ2-2, with 8 bases fitting TRBD1. This CDR3 comprises 17 residues. V was pared by 1 base and J by 2 bases, with 6 bases of the junction left unmatched. The V gene's germline CDR1 is LGHNA and CDR2 YSLEER. CDR3 DNA sequence: TGCGCCAGCAGCCAAGTGGACAGGGACCTTAACACCGGGGAGCTGTTTTTT. The encoded protein is CASSQVDRDLNTGELFF.